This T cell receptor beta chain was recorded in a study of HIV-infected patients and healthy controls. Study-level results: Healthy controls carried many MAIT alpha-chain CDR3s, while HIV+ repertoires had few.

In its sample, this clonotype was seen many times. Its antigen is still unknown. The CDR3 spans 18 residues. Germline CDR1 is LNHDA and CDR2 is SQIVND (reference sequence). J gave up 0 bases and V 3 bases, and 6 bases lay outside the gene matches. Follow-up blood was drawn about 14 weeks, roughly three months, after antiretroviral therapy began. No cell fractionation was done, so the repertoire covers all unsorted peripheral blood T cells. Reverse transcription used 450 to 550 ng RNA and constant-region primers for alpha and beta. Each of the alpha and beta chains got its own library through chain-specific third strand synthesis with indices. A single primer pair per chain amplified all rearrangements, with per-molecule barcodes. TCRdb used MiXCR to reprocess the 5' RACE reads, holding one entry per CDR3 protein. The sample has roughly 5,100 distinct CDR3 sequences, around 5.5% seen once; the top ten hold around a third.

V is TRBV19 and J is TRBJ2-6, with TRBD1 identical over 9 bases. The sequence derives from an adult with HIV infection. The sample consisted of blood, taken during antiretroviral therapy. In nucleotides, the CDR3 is TGTGCCAGTAGTATCGACGACAGGGGGACCTCTGGGGCCAACGTCCTGACTTTC. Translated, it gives CASSIDDRGTSGANVLTF.